Listed below are T cell receptor beta chains from one sample, sequenced in a study of T cells after yellow fever vaccination. TCRdb recomputed calls from the 5' RACE reads with MiXCR, one row per CDR3 protein. Counted here are some 300,000 distinct CDR3 sequences, 8.7% occurring once; the ten biggest clones make up over 3%. The specimen comprised CD4+ T cells sorted from PBMCs, sampled 5 days after the yellow fever booster vaccination. These receptors were taken from a man younger than 30 who received the YFV17D yellow fever vaccine. Both conserved end residues are part of each CDR3.

v_gene	CDR3aa
TRBV29-1	CSVGTGGTQDYGYTF
TRBV4-3	CASSQEAGGLRDTQYF
TRBV7-2	CASSTRTGTEKLFF
TRBV7-2	CASSSIVLEQFF
TRBV24-1	CATSDLRNEQFF
TRBV5-4	CASSGRTGSLTEAFF
TRBV7-2	CASGRGQVWDYGYTF
TRBV6-1	CASSDGQDYGYTF
TRBV5-1	CASSSRGSASTGELFF
TRBV9	CASSVSGTGIINEQFF
TRBV10-3	CAISGRVGEKLFF
TRBV4-3	CASSQAEQDF
TRBV5-1	CASSLGVNTEAFF
TRBV15	CATSREENTGELFF
TRBV20-1	CSARSSGDGRTDTQYF
TRBV5-4	CASSLAGGHEKLFF
TRBV4-3	CASSQEHPGPQETQYF
TRBV5-1	CASSLMIGQQETQYF
TRBV7-2	CASSPQGGRSTDTQYF
TRBV2	CASSDQGGKETQYF
TRBV3-1	CASSQTGTSILDTQYF
TRBV6-1	CASKRGGGQPQHF
TRBV7-7	CASSLGAGGLAASEQFF
TRBV7-9	CASSLERRPNLANVLTF
TRBV7-9	CASSPGRTDQETQYF
TRBV5-1	CASTWAMSTGELFF
TRBV14	CASSQGLAGEQFF
TRBV5-1	CASSLGTSGTGELFF
TRBV9	CASSALGQPTDSPLHF
TRBV5-1	CASFDPGQGMADTQYF
TRBV6-2/TRBV6-3	CASGQGIRYTF
TRBV6-5	CASREGTGTGGYTF
TRBV5-1	CASSRDRGRGPLHF
TRBV6-5	CASSRGSSTDTQYF
TRBV7-8	CASSRRLTLAGGPGFTDTQYF
TRBV20-1	CSARLVSETQYF
TRBV29-1	CSVGRDRNTEAFF
TRBV24-1	CATSDWTGPNGELFF
TRBV18	CASSNSSSGANVLTF
TRBV2	CASSEGATRSRRLGNTEAFF
TRBV4-3	CASSQDWTVPNTGELFF
TRBV2	CASTQDTGELFF
TRBV5-1	CASSWGQGDNYGYTF
TRBV7-2	CASSWTGFGYTF
TRBV6-2/TRBV6-3	CASSLSRQGSGYTF
TRBV3-1	CASSQDPVRIRTEQFF